Shown below are 4 T cell receptor beta chains from a single sample sequenced in a study of T cells in Graves' hyperthyroidism and ophthalmopathy. TCR beta CDR3 regions were amplified from RNA transcripts. The TCR CDR3 first-round RT-PCR relied on the HTBI primer set. Each CDR3 protein is one row after TCRdb ran MiXCR on the multiplex PCR reads. The table records roughly 200,000 distinct CDR3 sequences, about 18% of them present only once. The sequenced sample was blood. Receptors originate from a man in his forties with Graves' hyperthyroidism.

The sample holds many counts of this clonotype. This chain links TRBV27 with TRBJ2-7, with a possible D match to TRBD2 (6 bases). V was cut by 3 bases and J by 2 bases, with 11 bases left in between. Germline V gives CDR1 MNHEY, CDR2 SMNVEV (reference sequence). This CDR3 is 14 amino acids long. CDR3 sequence reads: CASSLRGPTYEQYF. The DNA for the CDR3 is TGTGCCAGCAGTTTGCGGGGTCCCACCTACGAGCAGTACTTC.

This chain links TRBV25-1 with TRBJ2-5; TRBD2 matches at 9 bases. From germline, CDR1 is MGHDK and CDR2 SYGVNS. With 1 base clipped from V and 3 bases from J, the junction kept 15 bases outside the gene matches. CDR3 length equals 19 residues. This CDR3 reads CASSEFVSGGHQHEETQYF. CDR3 DNA sequence: TGTGCCAGCAGTGAATTTGTTAGCGGGGGTCATCAACATGAAGAGACCCAGTACTTC. The full variable domain, rest sourced from reference TRBV25-1 and TRBJ2-5, is EADIYQTPRYLVIGTGKKITLECSQTMGHDKMYWYQQDPGMELHLIHYSYGVNSTEKGDLSSESTVSRIRTEHFPLTLESARPSHTSQYLCASSEFVSGGHQHEETQYFGPGTRLLVL.

This clonotype was counted many times. The V and J genes are TRBV7-2 and TRBJ2-7; no reliable D call. V lost 1 base and J lost 0, with 7 bases in between. The CDR3 has 14 amino acids. In germline, CDR1 is SGHTA, CDR2 FQGNSA. The CDR3 loop reads CASSLDPSSYEQYF. The CDR3 region has the DNA TGTGCCAGCAGCTTAGACCCGAGCTCCTACGAGCAGTACTTC.

This chain links TRBV7-3 with TRBJ2-5, with 11 positions matching TRBD2. Trimming removed 5 bases from V and 1 base from J; junction bases left unmatched: 3. CDR3 size: 15 residues. Germline V CDR1 and CDR2: SGHTA, FQGTGA. CDR3 in DNA: TGTGCCAGCAGCCGACTAGCGGGGTCCCAAGAGACCCAGTACTTC. Translating gives CASSRLAGSQETQYF.